A selection of T cell receptor beta chains follows, all from one sample in a study of CXCR3-negative and CXCR3-positive naive CD8 T cells. For each CDR3 protein, TCRdb gives one entry from its re-call of the 5' RACE reads, without DNA. The sample has 90,000 to 95,000 distinct CDR3 sequences. Source material: naive CXCR3- CD8+ T cells from blood. The receptors here all came from a human donor in good health. Some clones in this sample may be carry-over from other donors' samples. The CDR3 runs from the conserved cysteine through the conserved F or W. Fields, in order: J gene, V gene, CDR3 protein.

TRBJ2-2,TRBV6-1,CASSADRGGLAVESGELFF
TRBJ2-1,TRBV20-1,CSASRGAEAYNEQFF
TRBJ2-7,TRBV20-1,CSAREIGRSASEQYF
TRBJ1-1,TRBV29-1,CSVEAPGQAFTEAFF
TRBJ2-7,TRBV4-1,CVSSLEPTVSSYEQYF
TRBJ2-7,TRBV14,CASSQTLGSYEQYF
TRBJ2-7,TRBV5-1,CASSLAGTLPYEQYF
TRBJ2-4,TRBV11-2,CASSSPGTKAKNIQYF
TRBJ2-3,TRBV5-6,CASSPLLAGRTDTQYF
TRBJ2-2,TRBV7-6,CASSLAPGHNTGELFF
TRBJ2-3,TRBV29-1,CSVERRVAGGTTDTQYF
TRBJ1-1,TRBV20-1,CSASHGGANTEAFF
TRBJ2-1,TRBV12-3/TRBV12-4,CASSLSGGPLEQFF
TRBJ2-1,TRBV10-3,CAISTSGHNEQFF
TRBJ2-7,TRBV5-1,CASSYDGIEEEQYF
TRBJ2-1,TRBV28,CASIPTSGDSEQFF
TRBJ1-1,TRBV4-2,CASSPLMPGQGEGRTEAFF
TRBJ2-1,TRBV28,CASSNGGLAGGSYNEQFF
TRBJ2-1,TRBV20-1,CSARESRPGTSYNEQFF
TRBJ2-1,TRBV29-1,CSVEAPGLSYNEQFF
TRBJ2-3,TRBV7-9,CASSYGNTQYF
TRBJ1-2,TRBV20-1,CSAPQGIANYGYTF
TRBJ2-7,TRBV7-9,CASSLADYEQYF
TRBJ2-3,TRBV5-1,CASSLNGGRRTDTQHF
TRBJ1-1,TRBV7-8,CASSSPDTSWDEAFF